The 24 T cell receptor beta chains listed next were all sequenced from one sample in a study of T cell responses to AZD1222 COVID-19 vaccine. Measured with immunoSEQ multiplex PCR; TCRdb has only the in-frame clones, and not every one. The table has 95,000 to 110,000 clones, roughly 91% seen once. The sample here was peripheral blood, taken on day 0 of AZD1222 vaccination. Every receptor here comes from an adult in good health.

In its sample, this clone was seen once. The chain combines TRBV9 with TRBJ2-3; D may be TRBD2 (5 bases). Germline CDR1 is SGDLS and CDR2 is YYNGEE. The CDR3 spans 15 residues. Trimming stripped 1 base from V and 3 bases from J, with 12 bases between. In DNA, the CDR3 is TGTGCCAGCAGCGTACGGGGTTTGGGGACAGATACGCAGTATTTT. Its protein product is CASSVRGLGTDTQYF. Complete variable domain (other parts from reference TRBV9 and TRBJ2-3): DSGVTQTPKHLITATGQRVTLRCSPRSGDLSVYWYQQSLDQGLQFLIQYYNGEERAKGNILERFSAQQFPDLHSELNLSSLELGDSALYFCASSVRGLGTDTQYFGPGTRLTVL.

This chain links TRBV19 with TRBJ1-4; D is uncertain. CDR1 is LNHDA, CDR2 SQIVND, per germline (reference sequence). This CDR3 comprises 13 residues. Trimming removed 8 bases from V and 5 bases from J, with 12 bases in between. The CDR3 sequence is CASLGPLNEKLFF. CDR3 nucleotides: TGTGCCAGTCTCGGACCGCTAAATGAAAAACTGTTTTTT.

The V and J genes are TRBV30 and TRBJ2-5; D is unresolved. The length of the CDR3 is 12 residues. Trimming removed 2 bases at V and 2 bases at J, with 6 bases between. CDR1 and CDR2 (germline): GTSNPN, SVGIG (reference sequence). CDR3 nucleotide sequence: TGTGCCTGGAGTACGGTTCAAGAGACCCAGTACTTC. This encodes CAWSTVQETQYF.

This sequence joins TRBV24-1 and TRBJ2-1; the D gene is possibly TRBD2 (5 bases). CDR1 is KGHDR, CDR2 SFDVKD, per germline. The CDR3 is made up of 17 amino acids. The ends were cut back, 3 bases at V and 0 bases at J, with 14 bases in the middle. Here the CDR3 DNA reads TGTGCCACCAGTGATATACTAGGTCGGGACTCCTACAATGAGCAGTTCTTC. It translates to CATSDILGRDSYNEQFF.

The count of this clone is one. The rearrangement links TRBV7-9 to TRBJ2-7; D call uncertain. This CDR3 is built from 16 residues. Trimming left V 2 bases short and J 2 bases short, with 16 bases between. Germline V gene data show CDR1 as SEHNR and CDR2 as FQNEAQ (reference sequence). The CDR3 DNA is TGTGCCAGCAGCTTAAATAAGGACGTACTACCCTACGAGCAGTACTTC. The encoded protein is CASSLNKDVLPYEQYF.

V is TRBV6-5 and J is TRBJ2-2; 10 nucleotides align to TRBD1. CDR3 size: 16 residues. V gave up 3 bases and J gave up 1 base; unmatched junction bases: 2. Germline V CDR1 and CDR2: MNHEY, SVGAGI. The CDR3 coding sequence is TGTGCCAGCAGTTATGACAGGGGGCTGAACACCGGGGAGCTGTTTTTT. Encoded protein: CASSYDRGLNTGELFF.

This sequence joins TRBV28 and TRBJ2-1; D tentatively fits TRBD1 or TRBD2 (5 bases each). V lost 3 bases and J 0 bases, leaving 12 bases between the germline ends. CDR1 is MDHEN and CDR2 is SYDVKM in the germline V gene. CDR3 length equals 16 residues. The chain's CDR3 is CASSFPGTHSYNEQFF. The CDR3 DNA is TGTGCCAGCAGTTTCCCCGGGACGCACTCCTACAATGAGCAGTTCTTC.

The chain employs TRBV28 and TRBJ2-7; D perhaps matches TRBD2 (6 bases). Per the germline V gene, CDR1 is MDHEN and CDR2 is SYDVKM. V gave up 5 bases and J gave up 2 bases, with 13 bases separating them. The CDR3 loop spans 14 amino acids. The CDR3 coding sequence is TGTGCCAGCAGTACCTATGGAGGGCCCTACGAGCAGTACTTC. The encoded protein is CASSTYGGPYEQYF.

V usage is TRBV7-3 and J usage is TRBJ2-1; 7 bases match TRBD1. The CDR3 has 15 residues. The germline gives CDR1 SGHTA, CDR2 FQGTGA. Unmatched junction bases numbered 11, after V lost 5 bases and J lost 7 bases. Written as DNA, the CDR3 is TGTGCCAGCAGCCCCGGGACAGATGGGGTGAATGAGCAGTTCTTC. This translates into CASSPGTDGVNEQFF. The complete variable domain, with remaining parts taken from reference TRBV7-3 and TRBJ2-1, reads GAGVSQTPSNKVTEKGKYVELRCDPISGHTALYWYRQSLGQGPEFLIYFQGTGAADDSGLPNDRFFAVRPEGSVSTLKIQRTERGDSAVYLCASSPGTDGVNEQFFGPGTRLTVL.

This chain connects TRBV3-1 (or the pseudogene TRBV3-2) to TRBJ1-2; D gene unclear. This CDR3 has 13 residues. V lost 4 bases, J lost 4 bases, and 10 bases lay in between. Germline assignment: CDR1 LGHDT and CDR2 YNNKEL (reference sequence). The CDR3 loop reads CASSLPGSYGYTF. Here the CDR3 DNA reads TGTGCCAGCAGCCTCCCGGGATCCTATGGCTACACCTTC.

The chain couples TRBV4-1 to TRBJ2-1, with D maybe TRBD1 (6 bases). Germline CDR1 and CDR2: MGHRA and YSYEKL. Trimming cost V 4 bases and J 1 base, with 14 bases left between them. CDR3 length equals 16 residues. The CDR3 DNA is TGCGCCAGCAGCCCGATCCCCGGACAGTCCTACAATGAGCAGTTCTTC. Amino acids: CASSPIPGQSYNEQFF.

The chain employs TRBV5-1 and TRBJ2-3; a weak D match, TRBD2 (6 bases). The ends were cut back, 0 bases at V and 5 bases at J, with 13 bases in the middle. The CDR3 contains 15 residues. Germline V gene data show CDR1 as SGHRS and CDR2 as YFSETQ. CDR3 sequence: CASSLGGRTLDTQYF. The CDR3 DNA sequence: TGCGCCAGCAGCTTGGGTGGGAGGACCTTAGATACGCAGTATTTT.

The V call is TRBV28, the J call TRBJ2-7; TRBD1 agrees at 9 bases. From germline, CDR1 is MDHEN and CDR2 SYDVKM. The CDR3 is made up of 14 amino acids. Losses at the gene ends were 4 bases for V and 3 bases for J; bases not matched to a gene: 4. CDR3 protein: CASSSGQGFYEQYF. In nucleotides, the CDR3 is TGTGCCAGCAGTTCGGGACAGGGATTCTACGAGCAGTACTTC.

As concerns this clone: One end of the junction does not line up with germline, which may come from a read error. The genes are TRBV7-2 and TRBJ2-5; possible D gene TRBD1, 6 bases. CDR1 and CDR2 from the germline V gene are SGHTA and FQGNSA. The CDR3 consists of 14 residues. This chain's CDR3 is CASSLAGAGETQYF. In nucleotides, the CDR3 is TGTGCCAGCAGCCTAGCAGGGGCTGGGGAGACCCAGTACTTC.

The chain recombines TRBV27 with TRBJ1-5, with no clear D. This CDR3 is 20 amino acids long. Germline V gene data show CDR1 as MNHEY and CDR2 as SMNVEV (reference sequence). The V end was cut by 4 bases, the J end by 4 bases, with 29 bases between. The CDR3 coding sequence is TGTGCCAGCAGTTCCCGACCAATTTCGAACCCCAGAACCCAAAATCAGCCCCAGCATTTT. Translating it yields CASSSRPISNPRTQNQPQHF.

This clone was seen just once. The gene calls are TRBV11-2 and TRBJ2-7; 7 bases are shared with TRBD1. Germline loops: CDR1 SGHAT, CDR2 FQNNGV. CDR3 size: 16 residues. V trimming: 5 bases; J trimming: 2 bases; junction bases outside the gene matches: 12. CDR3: CASSTYRTGRTYEQYF. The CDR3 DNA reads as TGTGCCAGCAGCACCTATAGGACAGGCCGTACCTACGAGCAGTACTTC.

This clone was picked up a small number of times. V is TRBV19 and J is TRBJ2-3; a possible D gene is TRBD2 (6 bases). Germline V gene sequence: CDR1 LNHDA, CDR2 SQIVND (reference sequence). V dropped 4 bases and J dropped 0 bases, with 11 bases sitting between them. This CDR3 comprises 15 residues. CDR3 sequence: CASSTSSGSTDTQYF. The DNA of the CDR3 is TGTGCCAGTAGTACCAGTAGCGGTAGCACAGATACGCAGTATTTT.

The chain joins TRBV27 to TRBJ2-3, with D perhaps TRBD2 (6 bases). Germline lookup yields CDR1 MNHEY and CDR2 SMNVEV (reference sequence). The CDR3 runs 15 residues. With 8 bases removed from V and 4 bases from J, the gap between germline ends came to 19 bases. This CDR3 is CASGSRLVIPDTQYF. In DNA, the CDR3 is TGTGCCAGCGGATCCAGACTAGTAATCCCAGATACGCAGTATTTT.

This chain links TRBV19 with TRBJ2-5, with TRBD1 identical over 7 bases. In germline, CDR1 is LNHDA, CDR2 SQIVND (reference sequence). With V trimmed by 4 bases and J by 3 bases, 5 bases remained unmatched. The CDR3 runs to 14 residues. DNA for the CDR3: TGTGCCAGTAGTACTTGGGACAGTAAAGAGACCCAGTACTTC. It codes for CASSTWDSKETQYF.

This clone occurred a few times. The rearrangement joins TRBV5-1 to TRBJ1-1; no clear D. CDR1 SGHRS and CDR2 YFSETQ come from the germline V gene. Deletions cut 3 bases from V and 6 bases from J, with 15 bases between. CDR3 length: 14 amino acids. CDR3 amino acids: CASSYSQAGAEAFF. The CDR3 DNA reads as TGCGCCAGCAGCTACAGCCAGGCAGGAGCTGAAGCTTTCTTT.

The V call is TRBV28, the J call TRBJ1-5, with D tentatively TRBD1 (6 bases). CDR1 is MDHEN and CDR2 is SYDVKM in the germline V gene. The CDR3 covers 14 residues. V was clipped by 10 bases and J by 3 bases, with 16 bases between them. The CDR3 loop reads CATSGGGFNQPQHF. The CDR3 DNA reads TGTGCCACCTCCGGGGGGGGCTTCAATCAGCCCCAGCATTTT.

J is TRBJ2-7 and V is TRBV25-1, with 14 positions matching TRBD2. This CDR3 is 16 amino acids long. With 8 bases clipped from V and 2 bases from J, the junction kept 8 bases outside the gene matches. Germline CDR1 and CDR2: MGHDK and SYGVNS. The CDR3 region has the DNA TGTGCCAGCCCGACTAGCGGGAGGGTAAGGGCCTACGAGCAGTACTTC. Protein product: CASPTSGRVRAYEQYF.

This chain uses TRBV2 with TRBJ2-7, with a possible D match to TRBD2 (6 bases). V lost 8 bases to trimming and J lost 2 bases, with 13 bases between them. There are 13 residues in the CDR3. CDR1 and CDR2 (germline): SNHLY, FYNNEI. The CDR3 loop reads CASRDSEPYEQYF. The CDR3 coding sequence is TGTGCCAGCCGGGACTCCGAGCCCTACGAGCAGTACTTC.

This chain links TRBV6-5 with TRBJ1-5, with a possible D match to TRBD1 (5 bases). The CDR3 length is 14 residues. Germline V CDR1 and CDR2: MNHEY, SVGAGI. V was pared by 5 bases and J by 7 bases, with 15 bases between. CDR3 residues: CASSLREGRQPQHF. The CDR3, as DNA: TGTGCCAGCAGTCTCAGGGAGGGAAGGCAGCCCCAGCATTTT.